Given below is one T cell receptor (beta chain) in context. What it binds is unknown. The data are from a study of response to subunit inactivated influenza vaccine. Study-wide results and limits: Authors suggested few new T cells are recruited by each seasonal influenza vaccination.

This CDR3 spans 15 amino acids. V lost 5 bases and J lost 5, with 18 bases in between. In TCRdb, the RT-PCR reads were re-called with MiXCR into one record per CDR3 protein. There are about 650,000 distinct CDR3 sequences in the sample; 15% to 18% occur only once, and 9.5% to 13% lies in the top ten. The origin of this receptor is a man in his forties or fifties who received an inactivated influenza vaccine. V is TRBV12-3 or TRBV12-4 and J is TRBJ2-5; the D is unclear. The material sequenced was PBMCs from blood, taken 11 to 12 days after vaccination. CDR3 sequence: CASSAESLPSETQYF. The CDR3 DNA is TGTGCCAGCAGTGCTGAGTCGCTCCCATCGGAGACCCAGTACTTC.